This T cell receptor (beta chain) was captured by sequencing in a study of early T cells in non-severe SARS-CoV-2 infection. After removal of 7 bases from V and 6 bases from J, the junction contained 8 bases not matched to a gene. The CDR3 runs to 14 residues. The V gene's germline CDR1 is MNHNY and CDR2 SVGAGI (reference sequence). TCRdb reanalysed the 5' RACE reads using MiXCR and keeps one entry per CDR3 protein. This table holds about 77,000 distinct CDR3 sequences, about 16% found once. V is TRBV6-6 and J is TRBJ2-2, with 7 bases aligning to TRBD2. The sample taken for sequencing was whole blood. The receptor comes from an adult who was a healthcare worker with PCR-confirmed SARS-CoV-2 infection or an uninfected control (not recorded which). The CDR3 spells CASMWEGQSGELFF. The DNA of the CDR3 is TGTGCCAGCATGTGGGAGGGCCAATCCGGGGAGCTGTTTTTT.